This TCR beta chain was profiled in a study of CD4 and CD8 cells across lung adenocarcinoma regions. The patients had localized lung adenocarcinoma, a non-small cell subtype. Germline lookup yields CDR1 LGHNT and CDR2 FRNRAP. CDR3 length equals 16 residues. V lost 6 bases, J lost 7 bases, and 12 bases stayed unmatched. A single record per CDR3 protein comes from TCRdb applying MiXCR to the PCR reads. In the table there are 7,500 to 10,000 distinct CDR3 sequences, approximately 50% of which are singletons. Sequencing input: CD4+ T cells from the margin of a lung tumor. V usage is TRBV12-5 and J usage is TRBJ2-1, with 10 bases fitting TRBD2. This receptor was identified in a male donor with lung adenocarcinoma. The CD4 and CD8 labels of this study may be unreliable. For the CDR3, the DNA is TGTGCTAGTGGGATCTTAAGCGGGAGGGCCTTAAATGAGCAGTTCTTC. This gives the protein CASGILSGRALNEQFF.